The clone carrying this TCR beta chain occurred once. Its cognate antigen is unknown. CD45RO-negative cells were positively selected for CCR7, leaving out terminally differentiated effector memory CD45RA+ cells. The sample comes from a study of shared clonotypes between healthy human individuals. Study context: Donor ages ranged 18 to 49 years: a couple of women, a few men. CD4 naive and memory got three plates each, CD8 naive two, CD8 memory one. Broader study findings: What naive subsets generally showed was a larger estimated richness than memory subsets showed. The genetic and exposure-history diversity represented was limited by few donors.

Using immunoSEQ multiplex PCR, the repertoire was profiled, and TCRdb retains in-frame clones only, with some absent. This sample has millions of clones; around 93% occur once, and the top ten carry roughly 1.7%. Germline-derived CDR1 and CDR2 are SGHRS and YFSETQ. The CDR3 loop spans 15 amino acids. Trimming cost V 3 bases and J 2 bases; bases outside gene matches: 8. The clonotype comes from a man aged 18-30 years in good health. Some clones in this sample may be carry-over from other donors' samples. Input material: naive CD8+ T cells from PBMCs. The chain has TRBV5-1 and TRBJ2-7; 7 bases are a match to TRBD2. Here the CDR3 reads CASSWEGKGPYEQYF. The CDR3 DNA reads as TGCGCCAGCAGCTGGGAGGGCAAGGGACCCTACGAGCAGTACTTC.